This T cell receptor (beta chain) comes out of a study of T cell responses to AZD1222 COVID-19 vaccine (dated by TCRdb to the early 2020s). In the study overall: Because spike-specific TCR depth and breadth did not differ between the two schedules, AZD1222 recipients who got a second dose at roughly 4 weeks were pooled with those who got a second dose at roughly 12 weeks. A total of about 230 trial participants underwent TCR sequencing, of whom roughly 210 received two doses of AZD1222 and about 26 received two doses of the MenACWY control vaccine. Trial participants were enrolled by age into subgroups of 18-55, 56-69 and 70-plus years, and around 150, 29 and 61 TCR-sequenced participants, respectively, were included in these subgroups. Paper-wide results and their limitations: The vaccine-associated CD4 TCRs covered the entire spike protein, and the dominant responses fell in regions 160-218 and 743-854. Conclusions about previously exposed vaccinees are limited, since just a handful of AZD1222 recipients were seropositive for SARS-CoV-2 at baseline. The 56-69-year group was small, and its depth increase did not reach significance, likely because of low power. Participants were mostly white British, with more females than males. The authors suggested clonal diversity may have been underestimated. Reportedly, almost half of the unique spike-specific TCRs recognized epitopes lying outside the regions that are mutated in the B.1.351 and B.1.1.7 variants. A significant rise in spike-specific TCR breadth and depth was observed after two AZD1222 doses relative to day 0 and relative to MenACWY recipients. No day 14 peak-response samples were available, so repertoires were characterized only after the peak T cell response.

As concerns this clone: Its antigen has not been determined. The sample holds no much larger clone one base away, and base qualities are not on file.

Sequences LGHNA (CDR1) and YNFKEQ (CDR2) are obtained from the germline V gene. The CDR3 holds 16 amino acids from the cysteine to the phenylalanine. Just CDR3 DNA is preserved here, 48 bases in frame from base 1. After removal of 0 bases from V and 8 bases from J, the junction retains 6 bases not matched to a gene. The CDR3 regions of human TCRbeta chains were analyzed by immunosequencing. The original methods were these. Repertoire TCRs were checked for matches against a reference library of SARS-CoV-2-specific TCRs that had been generated using the MIRA antigen-specificity platform. Breadth meant the fraction of unique TCRs that were SARS-CoV-2-associated, whereas depth meant the fraction of total T cells that were SARS-CoV-2-associated. Using the MIRA data, each spike-specific TCR was assigned both to the spike region to which the TCR was reactive and to a CD4 or CD8 class. Log10-transformed breadth and depth values were compared by one-way ANOVA with Sidak's multiple comparisons tests. Sourced from immuneACCESS, this table was stored by TCRdb with only in-frame sequences that have V and J called. A share of the clones is absent; for the studies checked, an unresolved V gene accounts for under half, and the remainder has no known explanation. The D gene and trimming were derived from the DNA, and the V and J assignments and clone size from that table. Here the sample has some 74,000 clones; 70% to 90% occur a single time. The ten top clones hold about 20% of the sample.

The sample's time point label, in plain terms: baseline before first vaccination. The vaccinee samples were drawn from two UK trials, COV001 and COV002, one of which was a single-blind randomized controlled phase 2/3 trial testing AZD1222 (ChAdOx1 nCoV-19) in healthy adults. Trial participant PBMC samples were collected at day 0 and day 28 after the second dose for TCRbeta chain sequencing. Specimen: peripheral blood, collected on day 0 of AZD1222 vaccination. The sequence was obtained from an adult in good health. The chain links TRBV4-2 with TRBJ2-2, with 10 central nucleotides matching TRBD2. CDR3 region: CASSQEVAGGAGELFF. The DNA reads as follows: TGTGCCAGCAGCCAAGAAGTAGCGGGGGGCGCAGGGGAGCTGTTTTTT.